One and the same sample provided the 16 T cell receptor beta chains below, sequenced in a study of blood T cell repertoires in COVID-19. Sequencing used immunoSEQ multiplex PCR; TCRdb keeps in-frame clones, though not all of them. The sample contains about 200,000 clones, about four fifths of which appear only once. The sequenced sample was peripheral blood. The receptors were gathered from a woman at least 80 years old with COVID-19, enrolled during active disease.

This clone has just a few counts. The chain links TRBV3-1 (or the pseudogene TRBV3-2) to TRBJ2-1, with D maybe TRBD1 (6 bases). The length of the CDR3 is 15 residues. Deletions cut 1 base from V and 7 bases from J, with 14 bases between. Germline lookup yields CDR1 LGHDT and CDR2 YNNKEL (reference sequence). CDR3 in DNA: TGTGCCAGCAGCCAAGCGGACCATAGGGGGAATGAGCAGTTCTTC. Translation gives CASSQADHRGNEQFF.

The CDR3 is CASSQGRGGGLTDTQYF. DNA for the CDR3: TGTGCCAGCAGTCAAGGGCGGGGAGGGGGGCTCACAGATACGCAGTATTTT. The chain uses TRBV7-8 and TRBJ2-3, with D tentatively TRBD2 (7 bases). The CDR3 spans 17 residues. CDR1 and CDR2 from the germline V gene are SGHVS and FQNEAQ. V lost 6 bases to trimming and J lost 2 bases, with 21 bases between them.

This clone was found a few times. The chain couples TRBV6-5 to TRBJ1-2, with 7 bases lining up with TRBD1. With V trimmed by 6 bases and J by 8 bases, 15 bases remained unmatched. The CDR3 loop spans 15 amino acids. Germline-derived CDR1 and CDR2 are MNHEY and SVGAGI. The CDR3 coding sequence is TGTGCCAGCAGACCCACGACAGGGTTTGGGTCCGGCTACACCTTC. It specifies CASRPTTGFGSGYTF.

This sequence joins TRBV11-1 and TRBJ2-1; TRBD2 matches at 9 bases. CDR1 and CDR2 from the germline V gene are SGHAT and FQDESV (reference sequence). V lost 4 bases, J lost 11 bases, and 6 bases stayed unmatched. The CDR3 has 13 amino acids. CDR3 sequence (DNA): TGTGCCAGCAGCTATCTAGCGGGATCTCAGCAGTTCTTC. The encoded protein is CASSYLAGSQQFF.

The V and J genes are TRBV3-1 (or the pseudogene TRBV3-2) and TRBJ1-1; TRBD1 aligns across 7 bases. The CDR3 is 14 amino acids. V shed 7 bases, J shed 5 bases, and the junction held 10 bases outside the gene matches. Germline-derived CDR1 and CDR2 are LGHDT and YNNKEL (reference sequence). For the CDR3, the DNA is TGTGCCAGCACTACAGGGGCTGGTGGGACTGAAGCTTTCTTT. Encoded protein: CASTTGAGGTEAFF.

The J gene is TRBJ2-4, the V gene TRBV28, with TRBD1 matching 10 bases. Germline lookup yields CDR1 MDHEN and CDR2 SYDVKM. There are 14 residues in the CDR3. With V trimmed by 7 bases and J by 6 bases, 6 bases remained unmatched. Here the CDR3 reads CASTWGDRGNIQYF. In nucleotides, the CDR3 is TGTGCCAGCACCTGGGGGGACAGGGGAAACATTCAGTACTTC.

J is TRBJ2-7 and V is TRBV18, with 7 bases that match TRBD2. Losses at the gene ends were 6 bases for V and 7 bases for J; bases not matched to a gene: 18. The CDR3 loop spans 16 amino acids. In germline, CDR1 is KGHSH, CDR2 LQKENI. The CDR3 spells CASSPTGTTSRSEQYF. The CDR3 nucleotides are TGTGCCAGCTCTCCGACCGGGACTACTTCAAGGAGTGAGCAGTACTTC.

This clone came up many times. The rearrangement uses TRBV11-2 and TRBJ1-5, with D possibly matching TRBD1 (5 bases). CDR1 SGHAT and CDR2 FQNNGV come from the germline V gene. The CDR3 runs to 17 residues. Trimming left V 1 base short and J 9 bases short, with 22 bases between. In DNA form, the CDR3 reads TGTGCCAGCAGCTTAGTTCGCCGGGCAGGGTGGGCTCTGCCCCAGCATTTT. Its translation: CASSLVRRAGWALPQHF.

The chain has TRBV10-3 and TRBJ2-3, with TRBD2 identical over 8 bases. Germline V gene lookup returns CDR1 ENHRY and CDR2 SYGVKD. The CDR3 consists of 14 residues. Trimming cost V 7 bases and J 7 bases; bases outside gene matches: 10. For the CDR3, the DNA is TGTGCCATCACCGGGGGGGCCACGTCGAATACGCAGTATTTT. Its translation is CAITGGATSNTQYF.

The CDR3 loop reads CASSLVSGHTEAFF. The DNA for the CDR3 is TGTGCCAGCAGCTTGGTTTCAGGGCATACTGAAGCTTTCTTT. The chain employs TRBV5-5 and TRBJ1-1; weak D call: TRBD1 (5 bases). From germline, CDR1 is SGHKS and CDR2 YYEKEE (reference sequence). The CDR3 length is 14 residues. The ends were cut back, 0 bases at V and 5 bases at J, with 11 bases in the middle.

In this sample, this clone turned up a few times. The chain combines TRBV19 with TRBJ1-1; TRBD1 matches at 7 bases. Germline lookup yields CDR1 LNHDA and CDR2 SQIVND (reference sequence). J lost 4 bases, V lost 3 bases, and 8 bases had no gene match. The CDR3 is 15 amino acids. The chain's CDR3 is CASSIIGQGGTEAFF. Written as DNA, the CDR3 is TGTGCCAGTAGTATTATAGGCCAGGGGGGCACTGAAGCTTTCTTT.

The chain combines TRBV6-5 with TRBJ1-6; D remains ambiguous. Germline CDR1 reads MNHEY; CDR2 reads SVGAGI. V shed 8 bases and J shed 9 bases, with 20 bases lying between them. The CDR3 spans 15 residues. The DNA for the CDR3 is TGTGCCAGCGGCCCCTGGACGGTAGGGAGTTCACCCCTCCACTTT. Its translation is CASGPWTVGSSPLHF.

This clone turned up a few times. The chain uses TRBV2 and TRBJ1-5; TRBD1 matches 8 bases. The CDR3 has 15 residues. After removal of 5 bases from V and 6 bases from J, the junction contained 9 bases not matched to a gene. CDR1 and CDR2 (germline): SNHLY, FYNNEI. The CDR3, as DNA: TGTGCCAGCAGTCCAGACGGACAGGGAGGTCAGCCCCAGCATTTT. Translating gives CASSPDGQGGQPQHF. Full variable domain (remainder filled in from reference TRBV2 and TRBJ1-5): EPEVTQTPSHQVTQMGQEVILRCVPISNHLYFYWYRQILGQKVEFLVSFYNNEISEKSEIFDDQFSVERPDGSNFTLKIRSTKLEDSAMYFCASSPDGQGGQPQHFGDGTRLSIL.

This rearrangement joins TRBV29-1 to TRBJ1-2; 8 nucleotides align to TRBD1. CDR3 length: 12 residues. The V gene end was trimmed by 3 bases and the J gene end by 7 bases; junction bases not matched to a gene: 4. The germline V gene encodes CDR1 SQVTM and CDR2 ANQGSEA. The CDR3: CSVEGQVVGYTF. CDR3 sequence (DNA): TGCAGCGTTGAGGGACAGGTCGTTGGCTACACCTTC.

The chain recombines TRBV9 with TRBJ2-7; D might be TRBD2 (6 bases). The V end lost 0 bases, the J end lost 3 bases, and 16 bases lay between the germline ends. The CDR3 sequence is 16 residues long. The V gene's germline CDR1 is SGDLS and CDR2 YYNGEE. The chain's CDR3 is CASSVAGDPALYEQYF. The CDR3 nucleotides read TGTGCCAGCAGCGTAGCGGGGGACCCCGCCCTCTACGAGCAGTACTTC. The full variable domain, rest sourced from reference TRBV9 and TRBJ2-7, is DSGVTQTPKHLITATGQRVTLRCSPRSGDLSVYWYQQSLDQGLQFLIQYYNGEERAKGNILERFSAQQFPDLHSELNLSSLELGDSALYFCASSVAGDPALYEQYFGPGTRLTVT.

In DNA form, the CDR3 reads TGTGCCAGCAGCGTAGAGACAGGGAATTATGGCTACACCTTC. Its translation: CASSVETGNYGYTF. The V and J genes are TRBV9 and TRBJ1-2; 7 nucleotides align to TRBD1. Germline trimming cut 0 bases from V and 5 bases from J; bases unmatched to any gene: 4. From germline, CDR1 is SGDLS and CDR2 YYNGEE. The CDR3 spans 14 residues.